A selection of T cell receptor beta chains follows, all from one sample in a study of control samples from healthy donors and cancer patients. The method was immunoSEQ multiplex PCR; TCRdb's version includes in-frame clones alone and lacks a portion of them. This sample has roughly 120,000 clones, with around 90% found just once. Sample: blood. These receptors were collected from a man between 50 and 59 years old in good health. The CDR3 runs from the conserved cysteine through the conserved F or W. D genes are given only for firm matches. Only part of the rows carry a size: once, few, many, or a class if the clone is expanded.

>-|-|TRBJ1-2|TRBV9
CASSVVAGPNYGYTF
TGTGCCAGCAGCGTAGTGGCAGGTCCTAACTATGGCTACACCTTC
>-|-|TRBJ2-5|TRBV4-2
CASSQGNRVIGETQYF
TGTGCCAGCAGCCAAGGTAACAGGGTAATTGGCGAGACCCAGTACTTC
>-|-|TRBJ1-3|TRBV21-1
CASIEVYRSREKRNTIYF
TGTGCCAGCATAGAGGTTTATCGGAGCAGGGAAAAAAGAAACACCATATATTTT
>-|-|TRBJ2-1|TRBV5-1
CASSLVGGPYNEQFF
TGCGCCAGCAGCTTGGTGGGGGGCCCTTACAATGAGCAGTTCTTC
>-|-|TRBJ1-1|TRBV11-3
CASSSSAVTEAFF
TGTGCCAGCAGCTCCTCGGCGGTTACTGAAGCTTTCTTT
>-|TRBD1|TRBJ2-7|TRBV27
CASTSRDRVTYEQYF
TGTGCCAGCACCTCCCGGGACAGGGTGACGTACGAGCAGTACTTC
>-|-|TRBJ1-4|TRBV6-5
CASSYGQTTNEKLFF
TGTGCCAGCAGTTACGGACAGACAACTAATGAAAAACTGTTTTTT
>-|-|TRBJ2-3|TRBV2
CASSVTRSTDTQYF
TGTGCCAGCAGTGTCACTAGGAGTACAGATACGCAGTATTTT
>-|-|TRBJ2-2|TRBV24-1
CATSDPDMNTGELFF
TGTGCCACCAGTGACCCCGACATGAACACCGGGGAGCTGTTTTTT
>once|-|TRBJ2-5|TRBV24-1
CATSDPQETQYF
TGTGCCACCAGTGACCCCCAAGAGACCCAGTACTTC
>-|-|TRBJ2-7|TRBV11-2
CASSQVLGPYEQYF
TGTGCCAGCAGCCAAGTCCTAGGACCGTACGAGCAGTACTTC
>-|TRBD1|TRBJ1-6|TRBV18
CASSPRPRQGVVSPLHF
TGTGCCAGCTCACCCCGCCCCAGACAGGGGGTTGTTTCACCCCTCCACTTT
>once|-|TRBJ1-2|TRBV28
CASSSGFGAYGYTF
TGTGCCAGCAGTTCGGGATTCGGCGCCTATGGCTACACCTTC
>-|-|TRBJ2-5|TRBV29-1
CSATTPHGGETQYF
TGCAGCGCCACCACACCTCACGGGGGAGAGACCCAGTACTTC
>-|-|TRBJ2-6|TRBV27
CASTQGGSGANVLTF
TGTGCCAGCACACAAGGGGGATCCGGGGCCAACGTCCTGACTTTC
>-|TRBD1|TRBJ1-5|TRBV19
CASSDRGGGNQPQHF
TGTGCCAGTAGTGACAGGGGTGGGGGCAATCAGCCCCAGCATTTT
>once|-|TRBJ1-5|TRBV5-1
CASRLDSYSNQPQHF
TGCGCCAGCAGGTTGGACAGTTATAGCAATCAGCCCCAGCATTTT
>-|TRBD2|TRBJ2-1|TRBV6-6
CASSYPLAGGPNEQFF
TGTGCCAGCAGTTACCCCCTAGCGGGGGGGCCGAATGAGCAGTTCTTC
>-|-|TRBJ1-3|TRBV12-2
CASRLLGPSGNTIYF
TGTGCAAGTCGCTTATTAGGGCCAAGTGGAAACACCATATATTTT
>-|-|TRBJ1-2|TRBV6-2/TRBV6-3
CASSYSGYGYTF
TGTGCCAGCAGTTACTCCGGGTATGGCTACACCTTC
>-|TRBD1|TRBJ2-1|TRBV6-5
CASSTRTGGGEQFF
TGTGCCAGCAGTACCCGGACAGGGGGCGGCGAGCAGTTCTTC
>-|-|TRBJ2-3|TRBV25-1
CASSGYRDTQYF
TGTGCCAGCAGCGGGTACAGAGATACGCAGTATTTT
>few|-|TRBJ1-5|TRBV2
CASRDGQGMVQPQHF
TGTGCCAGCAGGGACGGGCAGGGGATGGTTCAGCCCCAGCATTTT
>-|-|TRBJ1-3|TRBV5-1
CASSLSGGSSGNTIYF
TGCGCCAGCAGCTTGTCAGGAGGCAGCTCTGGAAACACCATATATTTT
>-|-|TRBJ2-7|TRBV5-1
CASRAAISSYEQYF
TGCGCCAGCAGGGCGGCGATAAGCTCCTACGAGCAGTACTTC
>-|-|TRBJ2-5|TRBV6-6
CASSYPPGGVQETQYF
TGTGCCAGCAGTTATCCCCCCGGCGGGGTCCAAGAGACCCAGTACTTC
>many|-|TRBJ1-3|TRBV5-4
CASSLDRHLSGNTIYF
TGTGCCAGCAGCTTGGACAGACACCTTTCTGGAAACACCATATATTTT
>-|-|TRBJ1-2|TRBV4-1
CASSQVAAYGYTF
TGCGCCAGCAGCCAAGTAGCGGCTTATGGCTACACCTTC